This TCR beta chain was recorded in a study of graft-versus-host responses after intestinal transplantation. Study in general: Transplant types were multivisceral, liver-intestinal, or isolated intestinal. Induction with anti-thymocyte globulin, then tacrolimus and steroids for about 3 years, was given to all recipients.

General observations from the study: Early post-transplant falls in HvG clones accompanied the peak levels of circulating GvH clones.

On this clone: The antigen is not known.

Generated by immunoSEQ multiplex PCR, the TCRdb table keeps only in-frame clones and is missing some. The repertoire includes tens of thousands of clones, 83% of them detected once, and roughly 17% sits in the top ten. The CDR3 loop spans 14 amino acids. The junction had 3 bases not matched to a gene; V was cut back by 4 bases and J by 6 bases. CDR1 MDHEN and CDR2 SYDVKM come from the germline V gene. The receptor was derived from a human donor who received an intestinal transplant. The chain has TRBV28 and TRBJ1-1; the match to TRBD1 covers 12 bases. Here the sequenced sample was unstimulated CD8+ T cells sorted from spleen or lymph node cells, taken before intestinal transplant. CDR3 region: CASSSGTGGAEAFF. The CDR3 DNA is TGTGCCAGCAGTTCTGGGACAGGGGGCGCTGAAGCTTTCTTT.